The 4 T cell receptor beta chains listed next were all sequenced from one sample in a study of monozygotic twins with inflammatory bowel disease. One entry per CDR3 protein, without DNA, is what TCRdb gives after re-calling the 5' RACE reads. The sample yields around 380,000 distinct CDR3 sequences, of which the top ten take up approximately 2.3%. What was sequenced was blood. The receptors here all came from a human donor with ulcerative colitis or Crohn's disease, or a healthy co-twin of an affected twin (not recorded which).

The J gene is TRBJ2-7, the V gene TRBV28; checking the TCRdb D call of TRBD1 is not possible without DNA. CDR1 is MDHEN, CDR2 SYDVKM, per germline. The CDR3 totals 12 residues. The CDR3 loop reads CASRQGTYEQYF.

This chain links TRBV6-1 with TRBJ1-2; the TCRdb call, TRBD1, lacks DNA for checking. CDR1 is MNHNS and CDR2 is SASEGT in the germline V gene. This CDR3 contains 14 residues. The CDR3 loop is CASSPNLRGGGYTF.

The chain recombines TRBV3-1 with TRBJ2-7; the TRBD2 assignment by TCRdb is unverifiable without DNA. The CDR3 loop spans 15 amino acids. Germline CDR1 LGHDT, CDR2 YNNKEL (reference sequence). The CDR3 spells CASSQVAGAIYEQYF.

The rearrangement joins TRBV20-1 to TRBJ2-5; TCRdb proposes TRBD1, but this gene call is untestable without DNA. From germline, CDR1 is DFQATT and CDR2 SNEGSKA (reference sequence). The CDR3 sequence is 15 residues long. The CDR3 reads CSARADRDYQETQYF.